One and the same sample provided the 3 T cell receptor beta chains below, sequenced in a study of lymphopenia after photon versus proton radiotherapy. Generated by immunoSEQ multiplex PCR, the TCRdb table keeps only in-frame clones and is missing some. The top ten hold around a quarter of the sample, which has some 44,000 clones, under 85% seen once. The sequencing used peripheral blood, collected from a patient treated with proton-based radiotherapy. These receptors were taken from a woman between 70 and 85 years old with pancreatic cancer.

The chain employs TRBV15 and TRBJ2-5; no clear D. The CDR3 is made up of 13 amino acids. V shed 4 bases and J shed 7 bases, with 13 bases lying between them. CDR1 and CDR2 from the germline V gene are LNHNV and YYDKDF (reference sequence). The DNA of the CDR3 is TGTGCCACCAGCACCCACAGTTTGGTGACCCAGTACTTC. As protein: CATSTHSLVTQYF.

This chain connects TRBV30 to TRBJ1-5; the D is unclear. Trimming left V 3 bases short and J 6 bases short, with 12 bases between. CDR3 length: 13 residues. The germline V gene encodes CDR1 GTSNPN and CDR2 SVGIG (reference sequence). The CDR3 bases are TGTGCCTGGAGCCCGGAGAATTTTCAGCCCCAGCATTTT. Its translation: CAWSPENFQPQHF.

The rearrangement uses TRBV5-4 and TRBJ2-5, with 8 bases matching TRBD1. The V and J ends lost 4 bases and 4 bases, in that order; junction bases with no gene match: 6. The CDR3 loop spans 14 amino acids. Germline-derived CDR1 and CDR2 are SGHNT and YYREEE (reference sequence). CDR3 coding DNA: TGTGCCAGCAGCCCGGGACAGGTTCGAGAGACCCAGTACTTC. Protein: CASSPGQVRETQYF.